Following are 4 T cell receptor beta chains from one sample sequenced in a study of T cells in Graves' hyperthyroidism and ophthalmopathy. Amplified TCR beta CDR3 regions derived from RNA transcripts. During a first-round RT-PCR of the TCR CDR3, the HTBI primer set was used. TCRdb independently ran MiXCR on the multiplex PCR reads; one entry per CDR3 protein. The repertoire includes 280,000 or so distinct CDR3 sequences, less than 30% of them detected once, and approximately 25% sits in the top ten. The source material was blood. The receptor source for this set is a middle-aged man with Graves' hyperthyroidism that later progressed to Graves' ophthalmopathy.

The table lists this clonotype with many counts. CDR3 protein: CAWSRTRQIYGYTF. The CDR3 DNA is TGTGCCTGGAGTCGTACGCGGCAGATCTATGGCTACACCTTC. The chain has TRBV30 and TRBJ1-2; D not certain. Germline lookup yields CDR1 GTSNPN and CDR2 SVGIG (reference sequence). The CDR3 has 14 amino acids. V lost 2 bases and J 4 bases, leaving 14 bases between the germline ends. The whole variable domain, filled in from reference TRBV30 and TRBJ1-2, reads SQTIHQWPATLVQPVGSPLSLECTVEGTSNPNLYWYRQAAGRGLQLLFYSVGIGQISSEVPQNLSASRPQDRQFILSSKKLLLSDSGFYLCAWSRTRQIYGYTFGSGTRLTVV.

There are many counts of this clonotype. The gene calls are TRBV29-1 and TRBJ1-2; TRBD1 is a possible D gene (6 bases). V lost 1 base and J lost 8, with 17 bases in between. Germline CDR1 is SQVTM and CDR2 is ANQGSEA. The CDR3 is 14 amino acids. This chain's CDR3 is CSVEATGPSGGYTF. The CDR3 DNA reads TGCAGCGTTGAAGCTACAGGGCCTTCGGGCGGCTACACCTTC. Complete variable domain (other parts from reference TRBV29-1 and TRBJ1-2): SAVISQKPSRDICQRGTSLTIQCQVDSQVTMMFWYRQQPGQSLTLIATANQGSEATYESGFVIDKFPISRPNLTFSTLTVSNMSPEDSSIYLCSVEATGPSGGYTFGSGTRLTVV.

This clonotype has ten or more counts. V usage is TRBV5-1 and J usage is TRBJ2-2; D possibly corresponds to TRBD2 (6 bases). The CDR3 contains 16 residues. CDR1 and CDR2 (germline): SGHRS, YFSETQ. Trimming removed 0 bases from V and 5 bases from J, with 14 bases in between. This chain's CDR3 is CASSLAGIAVTGELFF. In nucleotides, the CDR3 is TGCGCCAGCAGCTTGGCCGGAATAGCGGTAACCGGGGAGCTGTTTTTT.

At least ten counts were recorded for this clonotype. The CDR3 DNA follows: TGTGCCAGCAGCAAACAGGCGAACACCGGGGAGCTGTTTTTT. This gives the protein CASSKQANTGELFF. This sequence joins TRBV11-1 and TRBJ2-2; tentative D call: TRBD1 (5 bases). CDR3 size: 14 residues. Germline-derived CDR1 and CDR2 are SGHAT and FQDESV (reference sequence). V lost 5 bases to trimming and J lost 0 bases, with 7 bases between them.